This T cell receptor beta chain emerged from a study of blood T cell repertoires in COVID-19. The method was immunoSEQ multiplex PCR; TCRdb's version includes in-frame clones alone and lacks a portion of them. The sample yields approximately 300,000 clones, 65% to 85% seen once. There are 15 residues in the CDR3. Germline CDR1 KGHDR, CDR2 SFDVKD. V was trimmed by 7 bases and J by 4 bases, leaving 16 bases between them. The chain links TRBV24-1 to TRBJ2-1, with D possibly TRBD2 on 6 matching bases. This clonotype was sampled from a person between 65 and 79 years old with COVID-19, enrolled during active disease. Sample: peripheral blood. CDR3 sequence: CATSLPEGPYNEQFF. The CDR3 nucleotides read TGTGCCACCAGCTTACCGGAGGGCCCTTACAATGAGCAGTTCTTC.